The T cell receptor (beta chain) under discussion was sequenced for a study of blood T cells in healthy people across ages. Sample-barcoded 5' priming and a J-beta primer mix drove a second PCR of roughly 6 to 12 cycles. TCRdb recomputed calls from the 5' RACE reads with MiXCR, one row per CDR3 protein. The sample lists 1.5 million to 2 million distinct CDR3 sequences; roughly 50% were seen once. Notes on the study in general: Comparison with aged donors showed that long-lived donors had more naive CD4+ cells and higher diversity.

Details on this clonotype: Antigen specificity is unknown.

The CDR3 is 13 amino acids. V gave up 6 bases and J gave up 7 bases; unmatched junction bases: 6. The rearrangement links TRBV12-3 or TRBV12-4 to TRBJ1-2, with 9 bases that match TRBD1. The receptor's source is a middle-aged woman in good health. Sequenced input: blood. Here the CDR3 reads CASRGQGVFGYTF. The CDR3 DNA sequence: TGTGCCAGCAGGGGACAGGGAGTCTTTGGCTACACCTTC.